These T cell receptor beta chains were read from a single sample in a study of shared clonotypes between healthy human individuals. Sequencing used immunoSEQ multiplex PCR; TCRdb keeps in-frame clones, though not all of them. Here the sample spans around 2.5 million clones, 80% to 95% being singletons. Sequenced input: naive CD4+ T cells from PBMCs. The receptors shown here come from a man aged 18 to 30 in good health. Some clones in this sample may be carry-over from other donors' samples. The CDR3 runs from the conserved cysteine through the conserved F or W. Fields, in order: clone size, V gene, D gene, J gene, CDR3 protein, CDR3 DNA. D genes are given only for firm matches. Expanded clones get a size class; other rows say once, few or many, or leave the size out.

>NA|TRBV7-8|NA|TRBJ2-1
CAGEDSKRNEQFF
TGTGCCGGGGAGGACTCCAAGAGGAATGAGCAGTTCTTC
>NA|TRBV2|NA|TRBJ2-7
CASSEGPGPSQYF
TGTGCCAGCAGTGAAGGGCCGGGACCCTCCCAGTACTTC
>NA|TRBV7-3|NA|TRBJ2-2
CASSFKGPTNTGELFF
TGTGCCAGCAGCTTTAAGGGGCCGACGAACACCGGGGAGCTGTTTTTT
>NA|TRBV28|TRBD2|TRBJ2-7
CASSLFRDLGTASGSYEQYF
TGTGCCAGCAGTTTATTCCGCGACTTGGGAACGGCTAGCGGGAGTTACGAGCAGTACTTC
>once|TRBV7-3|NA|TRBJ2-2
CASSLNDLNTGELFF
TGTGCCAGCAGCTTGAATGACTTGAACACCGGGGAGCTGTTTTTT
>NA|TRBV6-6|TRBD2|TRBJ2-7
CASSSTSSGSYEQYF
TGTGCCAGCAGTTCCACATCTAGCGGGAGCTACGAGCAGTACTTC
>NA|TRBV4-2|TRBD2|TRBJ2-1
CASSQEVAGGRDEQFF
TGTGCCAGCAGCCAAGAAGTGGCTGGGGGGAGGGATGAGCAGTTCTTC
>NA|TRBV28|NA|TRBJ1-4
CASSSRGRSNEKLFF
TGTGCCAGCAGTAGCAGGGGTAGATCTAATGAAAAACTGTTTTTT
>NA|TRBV25-1|NA|TRBJ2-2
CASSFTGYGELFF
TGTGCCAGCAGCTTCACGGGGTACGGGGAGCTGTTTTTT
>NA|TRBV5-6|NA|TRBJ2-5
CASSLLTDQETQYF
TGTGCCAGCAGCTTGCTGACCGACCAAGAGACCCAGTACTTC
>NA|TRBV18|NA|TRBJ1-5
CASSLTEYSNQPQHF
TGTGCCAGCTCGCTAACAGAGTATAGCAATCAGCCCCAGCATTTT
>NA|TRBV10-3|TRBD2|TRBJ2-7
CAISELAGEAHEQYF
TGTGCCATCAGTGAGTTAGCGGGAGAAGCTCACGAGCAGTACTTC
>NA|TRBV11-3|TRBD2|TRBJ2-5
CASSSGLAGETQYF
TGTGCCAGCAGCTCGGGACTAGCGGGGGAGACCCAGTACTTC
>NA|TRBV6-6|NA|TRBJ2-2
CATLGLDPTGELFF
TGTGCCACCCTGGGCTTAGACCCCACCGGGGAGCTGTTTTTT
>NA|TRBV4-1|NA|TRBJ1-5
CASSQTPIQVEPQHF
TGCGCCAGCAGCCAGACCCCTATTCAGGTAGAGCCCCAGCATTTT
>once|TRBV7-9|TRBD1|TRBJ2-7
CASSPGQGVDEQYF
TGTGCCAGCAGCCCCGGACAGGGTGTTGACGAGCAGTACTTC
>NA|TRBV6-6|TRBD1|TRBJ1-2
CASSPGRGQGGYTF
TGTGCCAGCAGCCCCGGAAGGGGGCAAGGAGGCTACACCTTC
>NA|TRBV18|TRBD1|TRBJ2-5
CASSPTGSETQYF
TGTGCCAGCTCACCGACAGGGTCCGAGACCCAGTACTTC
>NA|TRBV5-4|NA|TRBJ1-3
CASSSPQDGNTIYF
TGTGCCAGCAGCTCACCACAGGACGGAAACACCATATATTTT
>NA|TRBV6-6|NA|TRBJ1-2
CASSYLGGGGYGYTF
TGTGCCAGCAGTTACCTAGGGGGGGGCGGCTATGGCTACACCTTC
>NA|TRBV19|TRBD1|TRBJ2-2
CASSPRTGPTGELFF
TGTGCCAGTAGTCCGAGGACAGGGCCCACCGGGGAGCTGTTTTTT
>NA|TRBV7-3|TRBD2|TRBJ2-3
CASSIGTSGPGNTQYF
TGTGCCAGCAGCATTGGGACTAGCGGTCCCGGTAATACGCAGTATTTT
>NA|TRBV12-1|NA|TRBJ2-4
CASSPPRDGNIQYF
TGTGCCAGCAGCCCCCCCCGCGACGGGAACATTCAGTACTTC
>once|TRBV28|NA|TRBJ1-5
CASSPRTGSNQPQHF
TGTGCCAGCAGTCCCCGGACGGGTAGCAATCAGCCCCAGCATTTT
>NA|TRBV4-1|NA|TRBJ2-7
CASSQDDRSSYEQYF
TGCGCCAGCAGCCAAGACGACAGGAGCTCCTACGAGCAGTACTTC
>once|TRBV7-2|NA|TRBJ2-3
CASSPRTDTQYF
TGTGCCAGCAGCCCCCGCACAGATACGCAGTATTTT
>NA|TRBV19|NA|TRBJ1-6
CASSISTDLAGSSLHF
TGTGCCAGTAGTATTAGTACCGACCTCGCGGGGTCATCCCTCCACTTT
>NA|TRBV6-1|NA|TRBJ1-2
CASSEPGDYGYTF
TGTGCCAGCAGTGAGCCGGGCGACTATGGCTACACCTTC
>once|TRBV7-2|NA|TRBJ2-2
CASSFDVTGELFF
TGTGCCAGCAGCTTTGATGTCACCGGGGAGCTGTTTTTT
>NA|TRBV18|NA|TRBJ1-1
CASSPRQVNTEAFF
TGTGCCAGCTCACCCCGACAGGTGAACACTGAAGCTTTCTTT
>NA|TRBV28|NA|TRBJ1-2
CASSLSGFYGYTF
TGTGCCAGCAGTTTATCAGGGTTCTATGGCTACACCTTC
>once|TRBV7-2|TRBD1|TRBJ1-6
CASSNRGFYNSPLHF
TGTGCCAGCAGCAACAGGGGGTTCTATAATTCACCCCTCCACTTT
>NA|TRBV6-1|TRBD2|TRBJ2-4
CASSGGLAGALAKNIQYF
TGTGCCAGCAGTGGGGGACTAGCGGGAGCCCTAGCCAAAAACATTCAGTACTTC
>NA|TRBV7-9|TRBD1|TRBJ2-2
CASSFRPTGDTGELFF
TGTGCCAGCAGCTTCCGACCTACAGGGGACACCGGGGAGCTGTTTTTT
>NA|TRBV11-2|NA|TRBJ1-2
CASSLTTGGGGGYTF
TGTGCCAGCAGCTTAACAACGGGGGGCGGTGGTGGCTACACCTTC
>NA|TRBV19|NA|TRBJ1-4
CASSILDRSNEKLFF
TGTGCCAGTAGTATTCTGGACAGAAGTAATGAAAAACTGTTTTTT
>NA|TRBV13|TRBD2|TRBJ2-7
CASSLGLPGLPSYEQYF
TGTGCCAGCAGCTTAGGTCTTCCGGGACTACCCTCCTACGAGCAGTACTTC
>NA|TRBV19|NA|TRBJ1-1
CATTRETEAFF
TGTGCCACTACGCGCGAGACTGAAGCTTTCTTT
>NA|TRBV5-1|TRBD1|TRBJ1-1
CASSAGTGRTEAFF
TGCGCCAGCAGCGCCGGGACAGGGAGGACTGAAGCTTTCTTT
>NA|TRBV5-8|NA|TRBJ1-5
CASSQDGGFQPQHF
TGTGCCAGCAGCCAGGATGGGGGGTTTCAGCCCCAGCATTTT
>NA|TRBV28|TRBD1|TRBJ2-2
CASRDRWAGELFF
TGTGCCAGCCGGGACAGGTGGGCCGGGGAGCTGTTTTTT
>NA|TRBV6-5|NA|TRBJ1-1
CASTKQGNTEAFF
TGTGCCAGCACCAAGCAGGGGAACACTGAAGCTTTCTTT
>NA|TRBV30|NA|TRBJ1-6
CASGTTFSSPLHF
TGTGCCTCCGGGACAACCTTTAGTTCACCCCTCCACTTT
>NA|TRBV28|TRBD2|TRBJ2-3
CASSQTSSGRKLRTDTQYF
TGTGCCAGCAGCCAAACGTCTAGCGGGAGGAAATTAAGGACAGATACGCAGTATTTT
>NA|TRBV15|TRBD2|TRBJ2-7
CATSDLRASGYEQYF
TGTGCCACCAGCGACCTCCGGGCTAGCGGGTACGAGCAGTACTTC
>NA|TRBV11-2|NA|TRBJ1-2
CASSLITGRGYGYTF
TGTGCCAGCAGCTTAATCACAGGCAGGGGCTATGGCTACACCTTC
>NA|TRBV19|NA|TRBJ2-7
CASSRRDGAYEQYF
TGTGCCAGTAGTAGACGGGACGGCGCCTACGAGCAGTACTTC
>NA|TRBV19|NA|TRBJ1-1
CASSFRGSGNTEAFF
TGTGCCAGTAGTTTCAGGGGATCAGGGAACACTGAAGCTTTCTTT
>NA|TRBV2|TRBD1|TRBJ2-2
CASNKNRGFTGELFF
TGTGCCAGCAACAAAAACAGGGGTTTCACCGGGGAGCTGTTTTTT
>NA|TRBV9|TRBD2|TRBJ2-3
CASSGFSGSTDTQYF
TGTGCCAGCAGCGGGTTTAGCGGGAGCACAGATACGCAGTATTTT